These 14 T cell receptor beta chains were sequenced from one sample in a study of cytomegalovirus exposure and HLA in healthy donors. The PCR had 60 Vbeta and 13 Jbeta primers. Measured with immunoSEQ multiplex PCR; TCRdb has only the in-frame clones, and not every one. The table has roughly 140,000 clones, approximately 80% seen once. The sequenced sample was PBMCs. Every receptor here comes from a woman aged 50 to 60 in good health and CMV-seropositive.

This clone was picked up a small number of times. The chain uses TRBV6-1 and TRBJ1-3; 8 bases are shared with TRBD1. The CDR3 totals 17 residues. J lost 5 bases, V lost 0 bases, and 9 bases had no gene match. The germline V gene encodes CDR1 MNHNS and CDR2 SASEGT. The CDR3 loop is CASSEAPAGQGRNTIYF. The CDR3 coding sequence is TGTGCCAGCAGTGAAGCACCCGCCGGACAGGGTCGAAACACCATATATTTT.

This chain connects TRBV6-1 to TRBJ2-7; D is perhaps TRBD2 (6 bases). CDR3 length: 16 residues. V was shortened by 1 base and J by 0 bases, with 13 bases between the two germline ends. The germline gives CDR1 MNHNS, CDR2 SASEGT. This chain's CDR3 is CASSEEWTISSYEQYF. The DNA for the CDR3 is TGTGCCAGCAGTGAAGAATGGACTATAAGCTCCTACGAGCAGTACTTC.

This rearrangement joins TRBV30 to TRBJ1-1, with D perhaps matching TRBD1 (6 bases). The CDR3 covers 14 residues. With 4 bases removed from V and 1 base from J, the gap between germline ends came to 13 bases. Germline assignment: CDR1 GTSNPN and CDR2 SVGIG (reference sequence). Here the CDR3 reads CAWTWGHSNTEAFF. The CDR3 DNA is TGTGCCTGGACTTGGGGACACTCGAACACTGAAGCTTTCTTT.

A few counts support this clone. The chain combines TRBV9 with TRBJ2-1; tentative D call: TRBD2 (6 bases). Germline-derived CDR1 and CDR2 are SGDLS and YYNGEE. V was shortened by 2 bases and J by 0 bases, with 9 bases between the two germline ends. The CDR3 spans 15 residues. CDR3 DNA sequence: TGTGCCAGCAGCGTCAGGGACTCCTCCTACAATGAGCAGTTCTTC. Its translation is CASSVRDSSYNEQFF.

The rearrangement joins TRBV27 to TRBJ1-2; 9 bases fit TRBD1. Trimming took 5 bases from V and 2 from J; bases not matched to a gene: 18. The CDR3 is 19 amino acids. Germline CDR1 and CDR2: MNHEY and SMNVEV (reference sequence). CDR3: CASSPRAHTGQGKNYGYTF. The CDR3 DNA is TGTGCCAGCAGTCCCCGAGCCCACACGGGACAGGGAAAAAACTATGGCTACACCTTC.

CDR3 in DNA: TGTGCCAGCAAACAGTGGAACACCGGGGAGCTGTTTTTT. Protein: CASKQWNTGELFF. The rearrangement links TRBV6-5 to TRBJ2-2; no definite D call. CDR1 and CDR2 from the germline V gene are MNHEY and SVGAGI. V lost 7 bases and J 1 base, leaving 7 bases between the germline ends. The CDR3 sequence is 13 residues long.

With respect to this clone: One end of the junction does not line up with germline, which may come from a read error. The chain couples TRBV7-9 to TRBJ1-3; D ambiguous. This CDR3 contains 13 residues. Germline V gene sequence: CDR1 SEHNR, CDR2 FQNEAQ (reference sequence). The CDR3 spells CSSSPGFRNTIYF. As DNA, the CDR3 is TGTTCCAGCAGCCCGGGGTTCCGAAACACCATATATTTT.

This clone has just one count. The V call is TRBV2, the J call TRBJ2-7; weak D call: TRBD2 (5 bases). V dropped 0 bases and J dropped 0 bases, with 15 bases sitting between them. The CDR3 extends over 17 amino acids. The germline CDR1 and CDR2 sequences are SNHLY and FYNNEI. The CDR3 protein is CASSEASTGGPSYEQYF. CDR3 in DNA: TGTGCCAGCAGTGAAGCCTCGACGGGCGGGCCCTCCTACGAGCAGTACTTC.

CDR3 protein: CAGNRGLGYGYTF. CDR3 bases: TGTGCCGGTAACAGGGGGCTGGGCTATGGCTACACCTTC. V is TRBV2 and J is TRBJ1-2, with 9 nucleotides matching TRBD1. CDR1 is SNHLY and CDR2 is FYNNEI in the germline V gene. Trimming removed 11 bases from V and 4 bases from J; junction bases left unmatched: 8. The CDR3 loop spans 13 amino acids.

J is TRBJ1-2 and V is TRBV19, with D possibly matching TRBD1 (5 bases). Germline loops: CDR1 LNHDA, CDR2 SQIVND (reference sequence). V was shortened by 4 bases and J by 5 bases, with 17 bases between the two germline ends. CDR3 length: 15 amino acids. The CDR3 DNA is TGTGCCAGTAGTACCCTCGTGGGGGGAGGATATGGCTACACCTTC. Amino acid sequence: CASSTLVGGGYGYTF.

The rearrangement joins TRBV7-6 to TRBJ2-7; TRBD2 matches at 7 bases. Per germline, CDR1 SGHVS and CDR2 FNYEAQ. Losses at the gene ends were 0 bases for V and 0 bases for J; bases not matched to a gene: 5. CDR3 length: 16 residues. The CDR3 sequence: CASSLADGGGSYEQYF. CDR3 DNA: TGTGCCAGCAGCTTAGCCGATGGCGGGGGCTCCTACGAGCAGTACTTC.

The rearrangement uses TRBV5-6 and TRBJ1-5; 7 nucleotides match TRBD1. Germline-derived CDR1 and CDR2 are SGHDT and YYEEEE. The CDR3 consists of 15 residues. J lost 7 bases, V lost 4 bases, and 11 bases had no gene match. The CDR3 loop reads CASSITKGARQPQHF. The CDR3 bases are TGTGCCAGCAGCATTACCAAGGGGGCGAGGCAGCCCCAGCATTTT.

The table lists this clone with a count of one. The chain has TRBV4-3 and TRBJ2-7; tentative D call: TRBD2 (5 bases). The CDR3 runs to 14 residues. The germline gives CDR1 LGHNA, CDR2 YSLEER. V gave up 0 bases and J gave up 3 bases, with 9 bases separating them. CDR3 sequence: CASSQEDGDYEQYF. CDR3 nucleotide sequence: TGCGCCAGCAGCCAAGAAGACGGGGACTACGAGCAGTACTTC.

The chain uses TRBV6-5 and TRBJ1-2, with TRBD1 matching 7 bases. V shed 3 bases and J 5 bases; nucleotides not matched to a gene: 9. The CDR3 spans 15 residues. CDR1 and CDR2 from the germline V gene are MNHEY and SVGAGI. In nucleotides, the CDR3 is TGTGCCAGCAGTTATTTAACAGGGGTGGGGTATGGCTACACCTTC. This encodes CASSYLTGVGYGYTF.